This T cell receptor (beta chain) was found in a study of blood T cell repertoires in COVID-19. Across the whole study: PBMCs, B-cell-depleted T cells, or T cells were the source of the cDNA or gDNA that made up the material.

In the authors' workflow: Estimated nucleated cell counts came from reference gene primer amplification. Data came from immunoSEQ multiplex PCR; TCRdb stores just in-frame clones and leaves some out. Clonal size and the V and J genes are those of that table, whereas D and trimming came from the DNA. The data contain approximately 240,000 clones, more than 75% of them seen just once; the ten biggest clones take up around 3%. The sequence came from a middle-aged man who had recovered from COVID-19. Material for sequencing was peripheral blood.

The CDR3 is CAWRTRGFSYEQYF. In DNA, the CDR3 is TGTGCCTGGAGAACTCGGGGGTTCTCCTACGAGCAGTACTTC. V is TRBV30 and J is TRBJ2-7, with a weak D call TRBD2 (6 bases). Trimming cost V 3 bases and J 0 bases, with 12 bases left between them. This CDR3 is 14 amino acids long. CDR1 and CDR2 from the germline V gene are GTSNPN and SVGIG (reference sequence).